A single T cell receptor (beta chain) is shown here with its context. Its matching antigen is unknown. The data are from a study of cytotoxic CD8 clonotypes in ibrutinib-treated CLL. Regarding the study as a whole: Clonality went up at the time of ibrutinib response, stayed stable in sustained remission, and later dropped back toward its baseline level at progression. Timing of sampling differed between sustained-remission and progressing patients. Once treatment began, public clonotypes, which were uncommon, contracted or stayed stable.

Libraries were prepared by immunoSEQ multiplex PCR; TCRdb keeps only in-frame clonotypes and omits some of them. There are around 200,000 clones in the sample; about four fifths occur only once, and about an eighth lies in the top ten. This clonotype was sampled from a human donor with chronic lymphocytic leukemia. Sequencing used PBMCs, obtained after 12 months of ibrutinib treatment.

The CDR3 DNA reads as TGTGCCAGCAGCGTAGGAGGGGGCCAGAGGGAGACCCAGTACTTC. Its translation is CASSVGGGQRETQYF. The chain employs TRBV9 and TRBJ2-5; 7 positions match TRBD1. The V and J ends lost 0 bases and 5 bases, in that order; junction bases with no gene match: 7. This CDR3 spans 15 amino acids. Germline CDR1 and CDR2: SGDLS and YYNGEE.